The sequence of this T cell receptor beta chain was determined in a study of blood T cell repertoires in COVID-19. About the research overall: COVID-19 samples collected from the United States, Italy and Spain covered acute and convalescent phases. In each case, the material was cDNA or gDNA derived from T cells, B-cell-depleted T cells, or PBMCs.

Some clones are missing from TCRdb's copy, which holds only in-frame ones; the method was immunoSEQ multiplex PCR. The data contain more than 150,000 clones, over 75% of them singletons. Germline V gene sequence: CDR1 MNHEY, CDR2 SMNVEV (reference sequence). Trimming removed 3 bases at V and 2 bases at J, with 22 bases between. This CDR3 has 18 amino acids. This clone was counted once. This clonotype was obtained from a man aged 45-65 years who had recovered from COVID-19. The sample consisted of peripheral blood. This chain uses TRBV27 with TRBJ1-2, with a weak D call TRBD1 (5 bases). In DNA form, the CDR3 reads TGTGCCAGCAGTTTGGGGGGTAGGATCGGGGAGTTGAACTATGGCTACACCTTC. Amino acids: CASSLGGRIGELNYGYTF.